A single sample is the source of the 30 T cell receptor beta chains below, sequenced in a study of cytomegalovirus exposure and HLA in healthy donors. TCRdb keeps only in-frame clones here, not all; method: immunoSEQ multiplex PCR. The sample has around 220,000 clones, about 91% seen once. Sequencing was carried out using PBMCs. The receptor source for this set is a woman aged 18-30 years in good health and CMV-seronegative.

This clone was detected only a few times. The chain carries TRBV1 and TRBJ1-5. TRBV1 represents a pseudogene. This CDR3 contains 11 residues. CDR3: CTSSQDLPQHF. The DNA of the CDR3 is TGCACCAGCAGCCAAGACCTGCCCCAGCATTTT.

The chain has TRBV9 and TRBJ2-5; D is uncertain. This CDR3 has 13 residues. V lost 8 bases, J lost 5 bases, and 16 bases lay in between. Germline lookup yields CDR1 SGDLS and CDR2 YYNGEE. This CDR3 is CASAEIPGETQYF. CDR3 nucleotide sequence: TGTGCCAGTGCGGAGATCCCCGGGGAGACCCAGTACTTC. Variable domain in full (rest from reference TRBV9 and TRBJ2-5): DSGVTQTPKHLITATGQRVTLRCSPRSGDLSVYWYQQSLDQGLQFLIQYYNGEERAKGNILERFSAQQFPDLHSELNLSSLELGDSALYFCASAEIPGETQYFGPGTRLLVL.

The chain combines TRBV7-6 with TRBJ1-5, with no clear D. CDR3 length: 14 residues. Germline V gene sequence: CDR1 SGHVS, CDR2 FNYEAQ. With 0 bases removed from V and 6 bases from J, the gap between germline ends came to 9 bases. The CDR3 DNA reads as TGTGCCAGCAGCTTAGCGCGGGGAGTTCAGCCCCAGCATTTT. This sequence encodes CASSLARGVQPQHF.

The gene calls are TRBV5-6 and TRBJ2-1; 7 positions match TRBD1. The CDR3 runs 16 residues. CDR1 SGHDT and CDR2 YYEEEE come from the germline V gene. The V gene end was trimmed by 2 bases and the J gene end by 1 base; junction bases not matched to a gene: 6. Here the CDR3 DNA reads TGTGCCAGCAGCTTCTTCGGGACAGAGTCCTACAATGAGCAGTTCTTC. It translates to CASSFFGTESYNEQFF.

This chain uses TRBV11-2 with TRBJ2-7; D gene uncertain. Trimming removed 5 bases at V and 3 bases at J, with 8 bases between. Germline CDR1 SGHAT, CDR2 FQNNGV. The CDR3 has 12 residues. The CDR3 spells CASSVGFYEQYF. In DNA form, the CDR3 reads TGTGCCAGCAGCGTCGGTTTCTACGAGCAGTACTTC.

The chain recombines TRBV7-8 with TRBJ2-7, with 9 positions matching TRBD1. The CDR3 is 14 residues long. From germline, CDR1 is SGHVS and CDR2 FQNEAQ. The junction had 5 bases not matched to a gene; V was cut back by 5 bases and J by 3 bases. The CDR3: CASSIGQGIYEQYF. The DNA for the CDR3 is TGTGCCAGCAGCATAGGACAGGGGATCTACGAGCAGTACTTC.

J is TRBJ2-7 and V is TRBV27; weak D call: TRBD1 (8 bases). Looked up from germline, CDR1 is MNHEY and CDR2 is SMNVEV (reference sequence). V lost 2 bases, J lost 7 bases, and 18 bases lay in between. This CDR3 comprises 15 residues. The CDR3 loop is CASSLIQGGPREQYF. In nucleotides, the CDR3 is TGTGCCAGCAGTTTAATACAGGGGGGGCCGCGAGAGCAGTACTTC.

The gene calls are TRBV29-1 and TRBJ2-3; 8 positions agree with TRBD2. The germline V gene has CDR1 SQVTM and CDR2 ANQGSEA. The CDR3 extends over 13 amino acids. V shed 7 bases and J 2 bases; nucleotides not matched to a gene: 5. The CDR3 coding sequence is TGCAGCGAGACTAGCGAGAACACAGATACGCAGTATTTT. This encodes CSETSENTDTQYF.

V usage is TRBV27 and J usage is TRBJ2-2; TRBD1 matches 8 bases. The CDR3 covers 17 residues. The J segment lost 4 bases and the V segment lost 4 bases, leaving 11 bases of the junction unmatched. Germline V CDR1 and CDR2: MNHEY, SMNVEV (reference sequence). The CDR3 DNA follows: TGTGCCAGCAGTTCACTACAGGGGGGAGGCCTCACCGGGGAGCTGTTTTTT. Translation: CASSSLQGGGLTGELFF.

The CDR3 sequence is CASSAGLVLNYGYTF. The DNA for the CDR3 is TGTGCCAGCAGCGCAGGACTGGTCCTAAACTATGGCTACACCTTC. This chain links TRBV5-6 with TRBJ1-2; D gene ambiguous. Trimming stripped 4 bases from V and 2 bases from J, with 15 bases between. This CDR3 region has 15 residues. Germline CDR1 is SGHDT and CDR2 is YYEEEE. The full variable domain, rest sourced from reference TRBV5-6 and TRBJ1-2, is DAGVTQSPTHLIKTRGQQVTLRCSPKSGHDTVSWYQQALGQGPQFIFQYYEEEERQRGNFPDRFSGHQFPNYSSELNVNALLLGDSALYLCASSAGLVLNYGYTFGSGTRLTVV.

In the case of this clone: A junction boundary mismatches the germline segment, possibly from a read error. V usage is TRBV11-2 and J usage is TRBJ2-3, with 9 bases fitting TRBD2. CDR3 length equals 13 residues. Germline loops: CDR1 SGHAT, CDR2 FQNNGV. The CDR3 sequence is CASSSTLEAGGNF. The CDR3 coding sequence is TGTGCCAGCAGCTCCACCCTCGAGGCGGGAGGGAATTTT.

This rearrangement joins TRBV4-1 to TRBJ2-1, with TRBD2 matching over 7 bases. The J segment lost 6 bases and the V segment lost 6 bases, leaving 14 bases of the junction unmatched. CDR1 is MGHRA and CDR2 is YSYEKL in the germline V gene. This CDR3 has 16 amino acids. The CDR3 loop is CASSVGGSGSSNEQFF. The CDR3 coding sequence is TGCGCCAGCAGTGTCGGCGGGAGCGGATCCAGCAATGAGCAGTTCTTC.

The gene calls are TRBV30 and TRBJ2-5; 8 positions agree with TRBD1. The trim removed 5 bases at V and 3 bases at J, leaving 14 bases unmatched. Germline CDR1 reads GTSNPN; CDR2 reads SVGIG (reference sequence). The CDR3 has 16 amino acids. The DNA for the CDR3 is TGTGCCTGGGATGCCCTTCCGACAGGGGTTGAAGAGACCCAGTACTTC. It is translated as CAWDALPTGVEETQYF. The variable domain in full, with the rest retrieved from reference TRBV30 and TRBJ2-5, is SQTIHQWPATLVQPVGSPLSLECTVEGTSNPNLYWYRQAAGRGLQLLFYSVGIGQISSEVPQNLSASRPQDRQFILSSKKLLLSDSGFYLCAWDALPTGVEETQYFGPGTRLLVL.

The V and J genes are TRBV28 and TRBJ2-1, with 15 bases that match TRBD2. Trimming at V came to 3 bases and at J to 4 bases, leaving 4 bases not matched to a gene. This CDR3 is 17 amino acids long. Germline CDR1 and CDR2: MDHEN and SYDVKM. The CDR3 loop reads CASSLAGLAGGYNEQFF. The CDR3 DNA reads as TGTGCCAGCAGTTTGGCGGGACTAGCGGGAGGTTACAATGAGCAGTTCTTC.

This chain joins TRBV28 and TRBJ1-2; perhaps TRBD1 as D (5 bases). Trimming took off 7 bases at V and 3 bases at J, with 9 bases between the two ends. In germline, CDR1 is MDHEN, CDR2 SYDVKM. This CDR3 is 12 amino acids long. The CDR3 here is CASTLGDYGYTF. The CDR3 bases are TGTGCCAGCACCTTAGGGGACTATGGCTACACCTTC.

The chain links TRBV28 to TRBJ1-2; TRBD1 might be the D (6 bases). V lost 4 bases, J lost 4 bases, and 25 bases lay in between. The CDR3 is 18 amino acids. Germline lookup yields CDR1 MDHEN and CDR2 SYDVKM. DNA for the CDR3: TGTGCCAGCAGTTCACCGGCTGGGACACCAAGGACCCTCTATGGCTACACCTTC. It encodes CASSSPAGTPRTLYGYTF.

The rearrangement joins TRBV15 to TRBJ1-2; 8 nucleotides match TRBD1. The V gene's germline CDR1 is LNHNV and CDR2 YYDKDF (reference sequence). The length of the CDR3 is 15 residues. Unmatched junction bases numbered 6, after V lost 0 bases and J lost 6 bases. DNA of the CDR3: TGTGCCACCAGCAGAGAGGCGACAGGGGTGGATGGCTACACCTTC. It is translated as CATSREATGVDGYTF.

V usage is TRBV27 and J usage is TRBJ1-2; 9 nucleotides line up with TRBD1. Germline V gene data show CDR1 as MNHEY and CDR2 as SMNVEV (reference sequence). V gave up 8 bases and J gave up 6 bases; unmatched junction bases: 1. The CDR3 is made up of 11 amino acids. This CDR3 is CASGQGHGYTF. CDR3 in DNA: TGTGCCAGCGGACAGGGGCATGGCTACACCTTC.

This clone was counted a single time. The chain joins TRBV5-4 to TRBJ2-7; 9 positions match TRBD2. The CDR3 is 12 amino acids. Germline loops: CDR1 SGHNT, CDR2 YYREEE (reference sequence). Unmatched junction bases numbered 3, after V lost 5 bases and J lost 6 bases. The CDR3 DNA follows: TGTGCCAGCAGTTCAGCGGGAGGCGAGCAGTACTTC. Protein product: CASSSAGGEQYF.

The V and J genes are TRBV7-2 and TRBJ1-5; the match to TRBD1 covers 8 bases. The CDR3 is 15 residues long. Trimming took 4 bases from V and 6 from J; bases not matched to a gene: 8. Germline CDR1 and CDR2: SGHTA and FQGNSA. CDR3 loop: CASSWAGTGGQPQHF. CDR3 in DNA: TGTGCCAGCAGCTGGGCGGGGACAGGAGGTCAGCCCCAGCATTTT.

This chain connects TRBV7-2 to TRBJ2-7; TRBD1 is a possible D gene (5 bases). The CDR3 covers 13 residues. Trimming removed 5 bases at V and 9 bases at J, with 17 bases between. CDR1 and CDR2 from the germline V gene are SGHTA and FQGNSA. CDR3 amino acids: CASSEAVGRVQYF. CDR3 bases: TGTGCCAGCAGCGAGGCGGTGGGGCGAGTGCAGTACTTC.

The chain joins TRBV10-3 to TRBJ2-3; 10 bases match TRBD2. The CDR3 loop spans 14 amino acids. The V segment lost 5 bases and the J segment 4 bases; nucleotides outside the gene matches: 3. Germline CDR1 and CDR2: ENHRY and SYGVKD. The CDR3: CAISLAGVADTQYF. CDR3 DNA: TGTGCCATCAGTCTAGCGGGAGTTGCAGATACGCAGTATTTT.

As regards this clone: Other DNA sequences within the sample encode an identical CDR3. The chain uses TRBV18 and TRBJ2-3, with D possibly TRBD1 on 5 matching bases. The germline V gene has CDR1 KGHSH and CDR2 LQKENI. The length of the CDR3 is 15 residues. The V gene lost 1 base and the J gene lost 1 base, with 9 bases spanning the gap. The CDR3 DNA reads as TGTGCCAGCTCACCACGGCAGGGTCGCACAGATACGCAGTATTTT. Translation: CASSPRQGRTDTQYF. Drawing the rest from reference TRBV18 and TRBJ2-3, the complete variable domain is NAGVMQNPRHLVRRRGQEARLRCSPMKGHSHVYWYRQLPEEGLKFMVYLQKENIIDESGMPKERFSAEFPKEGPSILRIQQVVRGDSAAYFCASSPRQGRTDTQYFGPGTRLTVL.

The chain links TRBV27 to TRBJ2-7, with TRBD2 matching over 10 bases. The V gene end was trimmed by 5 bases and the J gene end by 3 bases; junction bases not matched to a gene: 7. Germline CDR1 reads MNHEY; CDR2 reads SMNVEV (reference sequence). There are 15 residues in the CDR3. Written as DNA, the CDR3 is TGTGCCAGCAGTCCACTAGCGGGGTTTGGCTACGAGCAGTACTTC. As protein: CASSPLAGFGYEQYF.

The genes are TRBV7-2 and TRBJ2-7, with D perhaps matching TRBD1 (5 bases). Germline CDR1 and CDR2: SGHTA and FQGNSA. The CDR3 consists of 14 residues. Trimming removed 3 bases from V and 0 bases from J, with 9 bases in between. CDR3 region: CASSLGPTSYEQYF. CDR3 DNA sequence: TGTGCCAGCAGCTTGGGGCCAACCTCCTACGAGCAGTACTTC.

The chain links TRBV5-1 to TRBJ2-1; 11 bases agree with TRBD2. The junction had 9 bases not matched to a gene; V was cut back by 4 bases and J by 0 bases. The CDR3 consists of 18 residues. CDR1 SGHRS and CDR2 YFSETQ come from the germline V gene. As DNA, the CDR3 is TGCGCCAGCAGCGCACCGGGACTAGCGGAGAGCTCCTACAATGAGCAGTTCTTC. Translating it yields CASSAPGLAESSYNEQFF.

This rearrangement joins TRBV6-6 to TRBJ2-7, with D perhaps matching TRBD1 (6 bases). The length of the CDR3 is 13 residues. Between the trimmed V and J ends, which lost 6 bases and 6 bases, there was a span of 15 bases. Germline V CDR1 and CDR2: MNHNY, SVGAGI (reference sequence). The CDR3 DNA sequence: TGTGCCAGCAGCCAAGGGACACAGGGCGAGCAGTACTTC. Its translation: CASSQGTQGEQYF.

This clone turned up a few times. The chain has TRBV4-1 and TRBJ2-7; 7 bases align to TRBD2. V dropped 4 bases and J dropped 3; count of bases not matched to a gene: 12. This CDR3 is 16 amino acids long. The V gene's germline CDR1 is MGHRA and CDR2 YSYEKL. CDR3 in DNA: TGCGCCAGCAGCCCGGAGCGGGGTATCCCTCTCTACGAGCAGTACTTC. This gives the protein CASSPERGIPLYEQYF.

The rearrangement joins TRBV11-1 to TRBJ1-1, with TRBD1 matching 7 bases. V shed 5 bases and J 5 bases; nucleotides not matched to a gene: 8. This CDR3 has 14 residues. Germline values: CDR1 SGHAT, CDR2 FQDESV (reference sequence). CDR3 nucleotide sequence: TGTGCCAGCAGCCTCCGACAGGGCGGGACTGAAGCTTTCTTT. It is translated as CASSLRQGGTEAFF. The full variable domain, with the rest looked up from reference TRBV11-1 and TRBJ1-1, is EAEVAQSPRYKITEKSQAVAFWCDPISGHATLYWYRQILGQGPELLVQFQDESVVDDSQLPKDRFSAERLKGVDSTLKIQPAELGDSAMYLCASSLRQGGTEAFFGQGTRLTVV.

The V call is TRBV7-8, the J call TRBJ1-4; D unclear. V was shortened by 5 bases and J by 8 bases, with 12 bases between the two germline ends. This CDR3 contains 13 residues. Germline CDR1 SGHVS, CDR2 FQNEAQ. The CDR3 sequence is CASSPGLEEKLFF. For the CDR3, the DNA is TGTGCCAGCAGCCCAGGACTGGAGGAAAAACTGTTTTTT.